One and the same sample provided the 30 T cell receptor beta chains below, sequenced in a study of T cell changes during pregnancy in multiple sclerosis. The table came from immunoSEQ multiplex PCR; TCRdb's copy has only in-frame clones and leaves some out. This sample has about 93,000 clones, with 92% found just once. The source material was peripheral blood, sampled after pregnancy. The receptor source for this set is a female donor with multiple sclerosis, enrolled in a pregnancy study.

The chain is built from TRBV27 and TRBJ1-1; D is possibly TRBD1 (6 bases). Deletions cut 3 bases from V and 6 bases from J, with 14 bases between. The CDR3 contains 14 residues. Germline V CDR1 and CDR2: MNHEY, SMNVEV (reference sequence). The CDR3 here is CASSFRQGKAEAFF. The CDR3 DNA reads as TGTGCCAGCAGTTTTCGGCAGGGGAAGGCTGAAGCTTTCTTT.

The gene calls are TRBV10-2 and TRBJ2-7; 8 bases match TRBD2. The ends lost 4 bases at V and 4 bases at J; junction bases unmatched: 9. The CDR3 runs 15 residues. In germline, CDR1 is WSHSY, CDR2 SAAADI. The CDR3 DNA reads TGCGCCAGCAGTGTAGCGGGGCGGGATTTATACGAGCAGTACTTC. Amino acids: CASSVAGRDLYEQYF.

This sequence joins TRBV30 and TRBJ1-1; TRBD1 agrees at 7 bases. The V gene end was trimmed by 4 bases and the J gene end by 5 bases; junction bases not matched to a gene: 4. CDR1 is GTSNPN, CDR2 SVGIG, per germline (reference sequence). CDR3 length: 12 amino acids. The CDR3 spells CAWKRGQTEAFF. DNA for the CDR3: TGTGCCTGGAAGAGGGGGCAAACTGAAGCTTTCTTT.

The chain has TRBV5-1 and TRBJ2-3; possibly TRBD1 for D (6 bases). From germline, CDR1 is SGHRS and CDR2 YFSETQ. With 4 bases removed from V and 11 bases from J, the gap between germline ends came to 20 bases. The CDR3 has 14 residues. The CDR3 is CASSVLLQGQGQYF. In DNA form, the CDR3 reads TGCGCCAGCAGCGTACTCCTGCAGGGGCAAGGGCAGTATTTT.

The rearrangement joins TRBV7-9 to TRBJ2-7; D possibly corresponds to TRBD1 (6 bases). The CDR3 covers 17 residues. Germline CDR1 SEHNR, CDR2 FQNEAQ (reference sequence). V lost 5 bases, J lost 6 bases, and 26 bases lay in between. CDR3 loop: CASSTTATGPMFGEQYF. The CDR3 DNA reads TGTGCCAGCAGCACAACCGCAACAGGGCCAATGTTCGGCGAGCAGTACTTC.

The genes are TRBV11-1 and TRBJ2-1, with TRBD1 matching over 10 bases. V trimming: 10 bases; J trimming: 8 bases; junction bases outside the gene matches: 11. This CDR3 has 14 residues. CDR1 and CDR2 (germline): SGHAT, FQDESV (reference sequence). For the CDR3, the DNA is TGTGCCATCTTACGACAGGGGGCCAAGGATGAGCAGTTCTTC. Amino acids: CAILRQGAKDEQFF.

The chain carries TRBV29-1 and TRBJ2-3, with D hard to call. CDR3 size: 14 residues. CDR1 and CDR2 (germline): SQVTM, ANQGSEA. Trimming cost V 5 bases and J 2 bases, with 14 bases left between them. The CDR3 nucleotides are TGCAGCGTTCGTTTTGGGCTTTCCACAGATACGCAGTATTTT. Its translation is CSVRFGLSTDTQYF.

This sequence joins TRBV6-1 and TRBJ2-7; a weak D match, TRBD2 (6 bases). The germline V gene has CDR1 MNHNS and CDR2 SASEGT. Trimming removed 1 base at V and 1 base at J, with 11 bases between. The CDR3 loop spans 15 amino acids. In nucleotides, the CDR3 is TGTGCCAGCAGTGAAGAGAGCGGGTCTTCCTACGAGCAGTACTTC. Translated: CASSEESGSSYEQYF.

The CDR3 region is CASSLYLLSSYNEQFF. The DNA for the CDR3 is TGTGCCAGCAGTTTATACCTTCTCAGCTCCTACAATGAGCAGTTCTTC. The chain links TRBV27 to TRBJ2-1; D remains unclear. From germline, CDR1 is MNHEY and CDR2 SMNVEV (reference sequence). Between the trimmed V and J ends, which lost 1 base and 0 bases, there was a span of 10 bases. This CDR3 has 16 amino acids.

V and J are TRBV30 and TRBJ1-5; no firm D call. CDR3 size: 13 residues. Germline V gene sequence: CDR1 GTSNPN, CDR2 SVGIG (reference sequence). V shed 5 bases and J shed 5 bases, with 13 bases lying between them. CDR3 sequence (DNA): TGTGCCTGGGCGGACCGGGGTGATCAGCCCCAGCATTTT. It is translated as CAWADRGDQPQHF.

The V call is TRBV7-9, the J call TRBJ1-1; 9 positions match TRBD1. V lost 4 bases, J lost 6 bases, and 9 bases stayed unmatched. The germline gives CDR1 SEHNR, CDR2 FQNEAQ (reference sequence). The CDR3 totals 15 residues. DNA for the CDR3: TGTGCCAGCAGCTCTCCGGGACAGGGTTTCGCTGAAGCTTTCTTT. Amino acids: CASSSPGQGFAEAFF. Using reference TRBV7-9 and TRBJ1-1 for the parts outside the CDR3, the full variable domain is DTGVSQNPRHKITKRGQNVTFRCDPISEHNRLYWYRQTLGQGPEFLTYFQNEAQLEKSRLLSDRFSAERPKGSFSTLEIQRTEQGDSAMYLCASSSPGQGFAEAFFGQGTRLTVV.

CDR3 loop: CASSQGRQGASYEQYF. The DNA of the CDR3 is TGTGCCAGCAGCCAAGGGAGACAGGGAGCATCCTACGAGCAGTACTTC. This chain connects TRBV11-2 to TRBJ2-7, with 7 bases aligning to TRBD1. Germline trimming cut 5 bases from V and 1 base from J; bases unmatched to any gene: 11. This CDR3 comprises 16 residues. The V gene's germline CDR1 is SGHAT and CDR2 FQNNGV.

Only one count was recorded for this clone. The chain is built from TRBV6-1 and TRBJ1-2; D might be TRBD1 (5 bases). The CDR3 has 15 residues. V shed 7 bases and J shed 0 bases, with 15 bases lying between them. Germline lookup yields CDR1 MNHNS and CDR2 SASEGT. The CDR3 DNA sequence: TGTGCCAGCAACCCTAGGGGCAGGGCTAACTATGGCTACACCTTC. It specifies CASNPRGRANYGYTF.

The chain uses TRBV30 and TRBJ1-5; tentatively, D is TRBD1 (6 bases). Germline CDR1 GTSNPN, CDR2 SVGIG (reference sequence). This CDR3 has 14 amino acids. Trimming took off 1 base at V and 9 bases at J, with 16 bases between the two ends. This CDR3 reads CAWSEGTGNMPQHF. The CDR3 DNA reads TGTGCCTGGAGTGAGGGAACAGGGAATATGCCCCAGCATTTT.

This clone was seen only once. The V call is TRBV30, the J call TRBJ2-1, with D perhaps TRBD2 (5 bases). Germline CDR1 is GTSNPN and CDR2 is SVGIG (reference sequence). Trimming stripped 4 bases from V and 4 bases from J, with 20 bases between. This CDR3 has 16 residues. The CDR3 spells CAWTGVGLPHYNEQFF. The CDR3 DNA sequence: TGTGCCTGGACCGGGGTGGGCCTTCCCCATTACAATGAGCAGTTCTTC.

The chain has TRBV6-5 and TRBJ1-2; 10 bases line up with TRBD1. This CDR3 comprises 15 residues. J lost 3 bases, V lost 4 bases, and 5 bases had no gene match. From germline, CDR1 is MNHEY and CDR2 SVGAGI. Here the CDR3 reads CASSWTGGDDYGYTF. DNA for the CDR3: TGTGCCAGCAGTTGGACAGGGGGGGATGACTATGGCTACACCTTC.

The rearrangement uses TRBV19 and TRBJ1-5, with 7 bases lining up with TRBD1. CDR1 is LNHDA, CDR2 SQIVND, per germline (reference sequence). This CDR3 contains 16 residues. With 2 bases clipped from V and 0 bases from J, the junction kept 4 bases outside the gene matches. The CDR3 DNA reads TGTGCCAGTAGTATACAGGGGGTTTATAGCAATCAGCCCCAGCATTTT. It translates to CASSIQGVYSNQPQHF.

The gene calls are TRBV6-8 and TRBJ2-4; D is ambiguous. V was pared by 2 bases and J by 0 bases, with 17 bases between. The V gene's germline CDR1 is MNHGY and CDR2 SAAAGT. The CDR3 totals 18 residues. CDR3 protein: CASSYPKGEVIAKNIQYF. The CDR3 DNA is TGTGCCAGCAGTTACCCGAAAGGAGAGGTAATAGCCAAAAACATTCAGTACTTC.

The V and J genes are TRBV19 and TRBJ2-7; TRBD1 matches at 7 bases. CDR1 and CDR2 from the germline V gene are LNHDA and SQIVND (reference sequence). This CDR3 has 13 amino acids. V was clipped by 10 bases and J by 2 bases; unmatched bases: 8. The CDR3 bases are TGTGCCACCCACGACAGGGTTGCCTACGAGCAGTACTTC. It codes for CATHDRVAYEQYF. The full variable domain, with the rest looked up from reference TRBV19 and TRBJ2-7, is DGGITQSPKYLFRKEGQNVTLSCEQNLNHDAMYWYRQDPGQGLRLIYYSQIVNDFQKGDIAEGYSVSREKKESFPLTVTSAQKNPTAFYLCATHDRVAYEQYFGPGTRLTVT.

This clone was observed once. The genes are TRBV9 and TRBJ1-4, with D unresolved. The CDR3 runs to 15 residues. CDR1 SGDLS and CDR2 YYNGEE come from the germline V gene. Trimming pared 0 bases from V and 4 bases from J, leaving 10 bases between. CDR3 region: CASSVANGINEKLFF. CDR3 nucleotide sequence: TGTGCCAGCAGCGTAGCGAACGGTATTAATGAAAAACTGTTTTTT.

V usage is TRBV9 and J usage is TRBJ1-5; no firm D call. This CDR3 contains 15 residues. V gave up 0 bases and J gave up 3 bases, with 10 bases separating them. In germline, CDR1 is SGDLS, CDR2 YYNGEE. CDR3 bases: TGTGCCAGCAGCGTAGCTGGTCAGTACAATCAGCCCCAGCATTTT. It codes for CASSVAGQYNQPQHF.

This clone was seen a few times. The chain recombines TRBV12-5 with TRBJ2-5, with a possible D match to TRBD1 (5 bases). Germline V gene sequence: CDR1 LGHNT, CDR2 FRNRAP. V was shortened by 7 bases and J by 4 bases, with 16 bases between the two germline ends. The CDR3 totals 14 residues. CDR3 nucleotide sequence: TGTGCTAGTGAGTGGGGCGGCAACGGAGAGACCCAGTACTTC. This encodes CASEWGGNGETQYF. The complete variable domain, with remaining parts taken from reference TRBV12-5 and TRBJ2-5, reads DARVTQTPRHKVTEMGQEVTMRCQPILGHNTVFWYRQTMMQGLELLAYFRNRAPLDDSGMPKDRFSAEMPDATLATLKIQPSEPRDSAVYFCASEWGGNGETQYFGPGTRLLVL.

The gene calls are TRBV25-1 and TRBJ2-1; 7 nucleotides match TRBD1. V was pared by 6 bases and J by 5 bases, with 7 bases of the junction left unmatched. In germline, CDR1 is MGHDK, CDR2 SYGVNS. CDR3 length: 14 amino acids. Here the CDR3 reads CASRRQGNHNEQFF. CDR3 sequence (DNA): TGTGCCAGCAGGAGACAGGGAAACCACAATGAGCAGTTCTTC. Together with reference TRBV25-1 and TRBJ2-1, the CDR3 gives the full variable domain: EADIYQTPRYLVIGTGKKITLECSQTMGHDKMYWYQQDPGMELHLIHYSYGVNSTEKGDLSSESTVSRIRTEHFPLTLESARPSHTSQYLCASRRQGNHNEQFFGPGTRLTVL.

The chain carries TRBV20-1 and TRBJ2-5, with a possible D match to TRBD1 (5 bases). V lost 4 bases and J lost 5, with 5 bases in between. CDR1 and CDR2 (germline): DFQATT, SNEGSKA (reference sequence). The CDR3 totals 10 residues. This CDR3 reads CSAKGETQYF. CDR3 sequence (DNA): TGCAGTGCTAAGGGGGAGACCCAGTACTTC.

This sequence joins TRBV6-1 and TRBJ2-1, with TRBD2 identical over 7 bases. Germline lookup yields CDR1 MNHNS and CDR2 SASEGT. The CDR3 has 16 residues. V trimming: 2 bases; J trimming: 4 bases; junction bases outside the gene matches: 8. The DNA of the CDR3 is TGTGCCAGCAGTGAAATCGGCGGGAGTTTGTACAATGAGCAGTTCTTC. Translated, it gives CASSEIGGSLYNEQFF.

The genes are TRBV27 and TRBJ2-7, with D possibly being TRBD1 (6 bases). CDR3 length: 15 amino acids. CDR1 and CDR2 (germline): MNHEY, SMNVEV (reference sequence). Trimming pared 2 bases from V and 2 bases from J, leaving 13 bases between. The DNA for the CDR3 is TGTGCCAGCAGTTTAAGGGGGATCGTCGCCTACGAGCAGTACTTC. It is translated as CASSLRGIVAYEQYF.

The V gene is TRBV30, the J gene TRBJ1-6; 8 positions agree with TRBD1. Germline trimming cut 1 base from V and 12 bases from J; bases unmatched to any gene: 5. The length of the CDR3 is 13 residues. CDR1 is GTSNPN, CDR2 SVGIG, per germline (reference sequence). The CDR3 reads CAWSGDRLKPLHF. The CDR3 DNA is TGTGCCTGGAGTGGGGACAGGCTTAAACCCCTCCACTTT.

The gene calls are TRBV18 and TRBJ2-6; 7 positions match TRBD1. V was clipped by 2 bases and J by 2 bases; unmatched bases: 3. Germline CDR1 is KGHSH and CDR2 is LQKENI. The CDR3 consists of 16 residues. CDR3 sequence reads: CASSPSQGAGANVLTF. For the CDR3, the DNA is TGTGCCAGCTCACCATCTCAGGGGGCTGGGGCCAACGTCCTGACTTTC.

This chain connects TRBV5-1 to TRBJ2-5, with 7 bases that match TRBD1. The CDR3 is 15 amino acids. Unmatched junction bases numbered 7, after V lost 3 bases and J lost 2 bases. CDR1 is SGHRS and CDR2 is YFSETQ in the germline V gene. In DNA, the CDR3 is TGCGCCAGCAGCTGGGGCCCCAGGGGGCAAGAGACCCAGTACTTC. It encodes CASSWGPRGQETQYF.

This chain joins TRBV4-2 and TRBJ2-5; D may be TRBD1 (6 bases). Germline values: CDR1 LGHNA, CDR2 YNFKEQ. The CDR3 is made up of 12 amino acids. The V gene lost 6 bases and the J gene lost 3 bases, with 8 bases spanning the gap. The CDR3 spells CASRDSKETQYF. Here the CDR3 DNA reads TGTGCCAGCAGGGACAGCAAAGAGACCCAGTACTTC.